The next 5 T cell receptor beta chains were all read from a single sample in a study of molecular identifiers for immune sequencing clone quantification (dated by TCRdb to the late 2010s). Receptors were amplified or captured by PCR. The reads were generated on an Illumina HiSeq 4000. TCRdb took the public reads, trimmed them with fastp at Q25, ran MiXCR for clone calling and kept in-frame beta chains. Rows with one shared CDR3 protein collapse into an entry with the most common genes and DNA. This sample gives about 65,000 distinct CDR3 sequences in total; roughly 18% of them show up just once. The ten largest clones add up to roughly 1.5% of the sample. Sequencing was done on a sample of naive CD8+ T cells from blood, with Jurkat cell RNA spiked in. The cell subset or site label on this specimen signifies: FACS-sorted CD8+CD4-CCR7+CD45RA+ naive T cells. These receptor sequences come from a human donor in good health. Some libraries in this study had Jurkat cell RNA spiked in.

This clonotype was picked up a small number of times. V gene TRBV6-6 combines with J gene TRBJ2-7; TRBD2 is a possible D gene (5 bases). Trimming shortened V by 6 bases and J by 4 bases, and 16 bases separated the two germline ends. CDR1 and CDR2 (germline): MNHNY, SVGAGI (reference sequence). The CDR3 runs 14 residues. The CDR3 loop reads CASRNGPAEYEQYF. DNA of the CDR3: TGTGCCAGCAGAAATGGGCCAGCGGAATACGAGCAGTACTTC.

In its sample, this clonotype was seen many times. The chain combines TRBV10-3 with TRBJ2-1; TRBD2 agrees at 9 bases. CDR1 is ENHRY, CDR2 SYGVKD, per germline. The ends lost 0 bases at V and 5 bases at J; junction bases unmatched: 2. The CDR3 is made up of 15 amino acids. Here the CDR3 reads CAISESSGRHNEQFF. The CDR3 DNA is TGTGCCATCAGTGAGTCTAGCGGGAGACACAATGAGCAGTTCTTC.

The chain links TRBV12-3 or TRBV12-4 to TRBJ2-1; possibly TRBD2 for D (7 bases). The ends were cut back, 6 bases at V and 1 base at J, with 22 bases in the middle. This CDR3 has 18 residues. CDR3 nucleotides: TGTGCCAGCAGAATAGAGGGGGGGGGGGAGCATTCCTACAATGAGCAGTTCTTC. Residues: CASRIEGGGEHSYNEQFF.

This clonotype was counted at least ten times. The chain links TRBV7-9 to TRBJ2-3; no clear D gene. The length of the CDR3 is 16 residues. Germline values: CDR1 SEHNR, CDR2 FQNEAQ (reference sequence). The V gene lost 2 bases and the J gene lost 0 bases, with 12 bases spanning the gap. CDR3 sequence: CASSLTRTLSTDTQYF. The CDR3 DNA reads TGTGCCAGCAGCTTAACCCGGACCCTTAGCACAGATACGCAGTATTTT.

The chain uses TRBV12-3 or TRBV12-4 and TRBJ2-1; 8 positions agree with TRBD1. The CDR3 covers 12 residues. Unmatched junction bases numbered 3, after V lost 7 bases and J lost 7 bases. CDR3 DNA sequence: TGTGCCAGCAATGACAGGGGAAATGAGCAGTTCTTC. Amino acids: CASNDRGNEQFF.